The 10 T cell receptor beta chains below were found in one sample sequenced in a study of cytomegalovirus exposure and HLA in healthy donors. It was with 60 Vbeta and 13 Jbeta primers that the PCR ran. Assay: immunoSEQ multiplex PCR; the TCRdb copy retains only in-frame clones and omits some. The sample records approximately 80,000 clones, more than 70% being singletons. Sequencing used PBMCs. Receptor source: a male donor in good health and CMV-seropositive.

J is TRBJ2-3 and V is TRBV11-2, with 8 bases lining up with TRBD1. This CDR3 contains 16 residues. Germline CDR1 and CDR2: SGHAT and FQNNGV. V shed 2 bases and J 5 bases; nucleotides not matched to a gene: 9. CDR3 residues: CASSLWAGGAEDTQYF. For the CDR3, the DNA is TGTGCCAGCAGCTTATGGGCAGGGGGCGCAGAAGATACGCAGTATTTT.

This chain joins TRBV27 and TRBJ2-1; possible D gene TRBD2, 5 bases. V was clipped by 8 bases and J by 10 bases, with 12 bases between them. The CDR3 loop spans 11 amino acids. Germline CDR1 MNHEY, CDR2 SMNVEV (reference sequence). The DNA for the CDR3 is TGTGCCAGCGCCGGGGTCGGGGAGCAGTTCTTC. Its translation: CASAGVGEQFF.

The chain couples TRBV7-2 to TRBJ1-1, with D hard to call. With 1 base removed from V and 0 bases from J, the gap between germline ends came to 6 bases. Per germline, CDR1 SGHTA and CDR2 FQGNSA. This CDR3 region has 14 residues. CDR3 residues: CASSLDAVNTEAFF. CDR3 bases: TGTGCCAGCAGCTTAGATGCAGTGAACACTGAAGCTTTCTTT.

The chain couples TRBV7-9 to TRBJ1-2; 8 bases fit TRBD1. Germline V gene lookup returns CDR1 SEHNR and CDR2 FQNEAQ (reference sequence). CDR3 size: 14 residues. The trim removed 4 bases at V and 5 bases at J, leaving 6 bases unmatched. This chain's CDR3 is CASSSLDRAYGYTF. The CDR3 nucleotides are TGTGCCAGCAGCTCGTTGGACAGGGCTTATGGCTACACCTTC.

This rearrangement joins TRBV7-2 to TRBJ2-1; 7 nucleotides match TRBD2. CDR3 length: 16 residues. Trimming cost V 1 base and J 0 bases; bases outside gene matches: 3. The germline V gene encodes CDR1 SGHTA and CDR2 FQGNSA. The CDR3 sequence: CASSLVGGSSYNEQFF. The CDR3 nucleotides are TGTGCCAGCAGCTTAGTTGGCGGGAGCTCCTACAATGAGCAGTTCTTC.

This chain uses TRBV28 with TRBJ2-7, with 7 bases fitting TRBD1. With 5 bases clipped from V and 1 base from J, the junction kept 5 bases outside the gene matches. The CDR3 runs to 14 residues. Germline V CDR1 and CDR2: MDHEN, SYDVKM. Here the CDR3 reads CASSGDSFSYEQYF. CDR3 bases: TGTGCCAGCAGTGGGGACAGTTTTTCCTACGAGCAGTACTTC.

The chain is built from TRBV4-1 and TRBJ2-7; 7 nucleotides agree with TRBD1. Germline V gene data show CDR1 as MGHRA and CDR2 as YSYEKL. With 5 bases clipped from V and 5 bases from J, the junction kept 3 bases outside the gene matches. The CDR3 covers 12 residues. The CDR3 coding sequence is TGCGCCAGCAGCGGGACAGCCCACGAGCAGTACTTC. It translates to CASSGTAHEQYF.

This chain links TRBV5-4 with TRBJ2-6; 8 positions agree with TRBD1. This CDR3 is 17 amino acids long. With 3 bases clipped from V and 0 bases from J, the junction kept 5 bases outside the gene matches. Germline V gene data show CDR1 as SGHNT and CDR2 as YYREEE (reference sequence). CDR3 residues: CASSSGQGFSGANVLTF. The CDR3 nucleotides are TGTGCCAGCAGCTCAGGACAGGGTTTCTCTGGGGCCAACGTCCTGACTTTC.

V usage is TRBV5-8 and J usage is TRBJ2-3; 8 bases fit TRBD2. V lost 5 bases to trimming and J lost 2 bases; unmatched junction nucleotides: 1. The germline CDR1 and CDR2 sequences are SGHTS and YDEGEE. The CDR3 has 13 amino acids. CDR3 region: CASRTSATDTQYF. The CDR3 nucleotides are TGTGCCAGCAGGACTAGCGCCACAGATACGCAGTATTTT.

The chain has TRBV5-4 and TRBJ2-1, with 8 bases identical to TRBD1. The CDR3 runs 14 residues. Germline V gene sequence: CDR1 SGHNT, CDR2 YYREEE (reference sequence). V lost 4 bases to trimming and J lost 4 bases; unmatched junction nucleotides: 4. The CDR3 here is CASSPGGGYNEQFF. The CDR3 DNA sequence: TGTGCCAGCAGCCCAGGGGGCGGATACAATGAGCAGTTCTTC.